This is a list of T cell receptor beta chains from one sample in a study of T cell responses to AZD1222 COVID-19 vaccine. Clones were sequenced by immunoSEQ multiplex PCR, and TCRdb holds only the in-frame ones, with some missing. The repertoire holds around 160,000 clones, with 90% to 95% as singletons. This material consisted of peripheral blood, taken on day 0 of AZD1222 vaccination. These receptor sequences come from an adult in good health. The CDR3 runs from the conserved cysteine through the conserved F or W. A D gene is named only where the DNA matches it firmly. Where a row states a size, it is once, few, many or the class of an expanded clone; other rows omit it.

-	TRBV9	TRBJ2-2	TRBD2	TGTGCCAGCAGCGTAGGGGAAGCGGGAGCCCCCCCCCTAGGCACCGGGGAGCTGTTTTTT	CASSVGEAGAPPLGTGELFF
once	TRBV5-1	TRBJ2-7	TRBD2	TGCGCCAGCAGCTTGGGGGCCGCGGGAGGATCCGAGCAGTACTTC	CASSLGAAGGSEQYF
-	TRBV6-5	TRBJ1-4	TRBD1	TGTGCCAGCAGTCCCGGGACAGGGGTTGAAAAACTGTTTTTT	CASSPGTGVEKLFF
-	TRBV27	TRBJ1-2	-	TGTGCCAGCAGTTTTGACAGGAACTATGGCTACACCTTC	CASSFDRNYGYTF
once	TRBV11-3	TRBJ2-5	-	TGTGCCAGCAGCTTAGGTGACGCTGGCTTCCGAGAGACCCAGTACTTC	CASSLGDAGFRETQYF
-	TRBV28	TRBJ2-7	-	TGTGCCAGCGGGGCGCGAAGCTACGAGCAGTACTTC	CASGARSYEQYF
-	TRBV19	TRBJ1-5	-	TGTGCCAGTAGTATAGAAGAGGGCAGCAATCAGCCCCAGCATTTT	CASSIEEGSNQPQHF
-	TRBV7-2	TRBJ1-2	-	TGTGCCAGCAGCACCCGTGGTGGGAGGGTTAACTATGGCTACACCTTC	CASSTRGGRVNYGYTF
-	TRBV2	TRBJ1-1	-	TGTGCCAGCAAGAGGGGGAACACTGAAGCTTTCTTT	CASKRGNTEAFF
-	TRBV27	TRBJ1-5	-	TGTGCCAGCAGTCCACAACAGGGTCAGCCCCAGCATTTT	CASSPQQGQPQHF
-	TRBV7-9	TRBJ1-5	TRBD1	TGTGCCAGCAGCCCGGGGACAGTCGATCAGCCCCAGCATTTT	CASSPGTVDQPQHF
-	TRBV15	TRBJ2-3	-	TGTGCCACCAGCAGAGATCGCGGGATTGTAGATACGCAGTATTTT	CATSRDRGIVDTQYF
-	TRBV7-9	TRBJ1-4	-	TGTGCCAGCAGCCCTATTGACGGGAGTAATGAAAAACTGTTTTTT	CASSPIDGSNEKLFF
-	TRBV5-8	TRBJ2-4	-	TGTGCCAGCAGCTGGACCGGGACCGAGAAAAACATTCAGTACTTC	CASSWTGTEKNIQYF
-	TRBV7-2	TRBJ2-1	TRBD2	TGTGCCAGCCTTAGCGGGAGCTCCTACAATGAGCAGTTCTTC	CASLSGSSYNEQFF
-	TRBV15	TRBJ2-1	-	TGTGCCACCAGCAGAGATCGGGGGACTCTACACAATGAGCAGTTCTTC	CATSRDRGTLHNEQFF
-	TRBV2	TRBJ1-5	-	TGTGCCAGCAGTGATCACGGGACGGCCCCGCATTTT	CASSDHGTAPHF
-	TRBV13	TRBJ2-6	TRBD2	TGTGCCAGCAGCTTAGGCCTAGCGGGTTCCTCTGGGGCCAACGTCCTGACTTTC	CASSLGLAGSSGANVLTF
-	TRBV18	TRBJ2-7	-	TGTGCCAGCTCAGAACGAAGCAGGAACGGGGAGCAGTACTTC	CASSERSRNGEQYF
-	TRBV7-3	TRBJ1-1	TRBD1	TGTGCCAGCAGTACAGGGGCTGGGAGCACTGAAGCTTTCTTT	CASSTGAGSTEAFF
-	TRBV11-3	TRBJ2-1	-	TGTGCCAGCAGCGCTTCCGGGACCTCCCAGTTCTTC	CASSASGTSQFF
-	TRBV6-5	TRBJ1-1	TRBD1	TGTGCCAGCGAATGGACAGGGCTGAACACTGAAGCTTTCTTT	CASEWTGLNTEAFF
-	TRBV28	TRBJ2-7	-	TGTGCCAGCAGTTTATTCCCCCGGCCGAGCTCCTACGAGCAGTACTTC	CASSLFPRPSSYEQYF
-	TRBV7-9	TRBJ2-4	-	TGTGCCAGCAGCTCTACCGGGACCCCCCGGGGCAAAAACATTCAGTACTTC	CASSSTGTPRGKNIQYF